The present TCR beta chain was sequenced within a study of molecular identifiers for immune sequencing clone quantification. Generation of bulk TCR libraries relied on previously described methods and listed TCR primers. TCRdb itself ran the PCR reads through MiXCR, one entry per CDR3 protein. The sample lists some 590,000 distinct CDR3 sequences; 25% were seen once. Of note for this clonotype: This may be a read error: a much more frequent sequence differs by one nucleotide.

The CDR3 is 13 amino acids. V was trimmed by 5 bases and J by 6 bases, leaving 13 bases between them. The clonotype originates from a human donor in good health. Some libraries in this study had Jurkat cell RNA spiked in. The gene calls are TRBV12-3 or TRBV12-4 and TRBJ1-1, with D perhaps matching TRBD1 (5 bases). Sequenced: naive CD8+ T cells from blood, with Jurkat cell RNA spiked in. As for subset: FACS-sorted CD8+CD4-CCR7+CD45RA+ naive T cells. The CDR3, as DNA: TGTGCCAGCAGTATTGGCAGGGCGGCTGAAGCTTTCTTT. Protein sequence: CASSIGRAAEAFF.